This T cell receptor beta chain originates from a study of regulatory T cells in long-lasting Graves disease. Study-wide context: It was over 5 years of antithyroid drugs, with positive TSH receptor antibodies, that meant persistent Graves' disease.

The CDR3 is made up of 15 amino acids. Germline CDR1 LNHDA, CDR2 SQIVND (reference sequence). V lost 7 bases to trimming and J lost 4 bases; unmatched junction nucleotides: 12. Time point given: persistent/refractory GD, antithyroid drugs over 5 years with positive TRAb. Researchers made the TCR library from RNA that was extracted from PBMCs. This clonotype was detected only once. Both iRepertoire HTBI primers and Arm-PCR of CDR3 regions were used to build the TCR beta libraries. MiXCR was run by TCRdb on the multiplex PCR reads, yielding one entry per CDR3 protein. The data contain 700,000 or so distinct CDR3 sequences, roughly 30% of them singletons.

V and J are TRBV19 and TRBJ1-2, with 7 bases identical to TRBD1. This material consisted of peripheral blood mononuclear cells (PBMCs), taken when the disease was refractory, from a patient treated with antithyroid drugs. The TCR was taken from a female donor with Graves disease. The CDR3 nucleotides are TGTGCCAGTACCTTGACCGACAGGGCCGGCTATGGCTACACCTTC. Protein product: CASTLTDRAGYGYTF.